The 26 T cell receptor beta chains presented below share a single source sample, sequenced in a study of cytomegalovirus exposure and HLA in healthy donors. PCR used 60 Vbeta primers and 13 Jbeta primers. The data were produced by immunoSEQ multiplex PCR, yet TCRdb's version contains in-frame clones alone and is incomplete. In the table there are roughly 120,000 clones, roughly 80% of which are singletons. Sequenced material: PBMCs. Receptors originate from a male donor in good health and CMV-seronegative.

The chain employs TRBV6-4 and TRBJ2-6; 11 bases are a match to TRBD1. There are 16 residues in the CDR3. In germline, CDR1 is MRHNA, CDR2 SNTAGT. Trimming cost V 8 bases and J 2 bases; bases outside gene matches: 5. DNA of the CDR3: TGTGCCAGCGGGGGACAGGGGGGCGCTGGGGCCAACGTCCTGACTTTC. This translates into CASGGQGGAGANVLTF.

V usage is TRBV10-2 and J usage is TRBJ2-5; the D gene is possibly TRBD1 (5 bases). Trimming stripped 5 bases from V and 1 base from J, with 8 bases between. Germline CDR1 is WSHSY and CDR2 is SAAADI. CDR3 length: 13 amino acids. The DNA for the CDR3 is TGCGCCAGCAGTTTGGACATCCAAGAGACCCAGTACTTC. The encoded protein is CASSLDIQETQYF.

CDR3: CASSAGTGGIQPLHF. The CDR3 DNA reads as TGTGCCAGCAGTGCCGGGACAGGGGGAATACAACCCCTCCACTTT. The rearrangement links TRBV6-5 to TRBJ1-6; 11 positions agree with TRBD1. Germline CDR1 reads MNHEY; CDR2 reads SVGAGI. CDR3 size: 15 residues. The junction had 9 bases not matched to a gene; V was cut back by 5 bases and J by 12 bases.

This clone was detected only a few times. The chain has TRBV27 and TRBJ2-2, with TRBD1 matching over 8 bases. Germline CDR1 MNHEY, CDR2 SMNVEV (reference sequence). V dropped 3 bases and J dropped 7; count of bases not matched to a gene: 4. This CDR3 comprises 14 residues. The CDR3 DNA reads TGTGCCAGCAGTTTTCAGGGGGCGCACGGGGAGCTGTTTTTT. As protein: CASSFQGAHGELFF.

V usage is TRBV18 and J usage is TRBJ2-3; a possible D gene is TRBD2 (6 bases). This CDR3 is 14 amino acids long. From germline, CDR1 is KGHSH and CDR2 LQKENI. Trimming removed 5 bases at V and 6 bases at J, with 15 bases between. In nucleotides, the CDR3 is TGTGCCAGCTCATTCACGGAGGGGTCGGATACGCAGTATTTT. This gives the protein CASSFTEGSDTQYF.

This clone showed up just a few times. This chain connects TRBV27 to TRBJ2-7; D not certain. Germline CDR1 and CDR2: MNHEY and SMNVEV (reference sequence). V lost 5 bases and J lost 3, with 8 bases in between. This CDR3 has 12 amino acids. The CDR3 coding sequence is TGTGCCAGCAGTCCGCGGCTCTACGAGCAGTACTTC. Its translation: CASSPRLYEQYF.

This clone was detected a few times. This sample also contains other DNA sequences that code for the same CDR3. The chain recombines TRBV5-1 with TRBJ2-3, with TRBD2 identical over 12 bases. The CDR3 is made up of 16 amino acids. Germline loops: CDR1 SGHRS, CDR2 YFSETQ. Trimming cost V 0 bases and J 1 base; bases outside gene matches: 0. The CDR3 spells CASSLGLAGGTDTQYF. In nucleotides, the CDR3 is TGCGCCAGCAGCTTGGGACTAGCGGGGGGCACAGATACGCAGTATTTT.

This sequence joins TRBV6-1 and TRBJ1-3, with TRBD1 matching over 10 bases. Germline CDR1 reads MNHNS; CDR2 reads SASEGT. With V trimmed by 1 base and J by 4 bases, 1 base remained unmatched. The CDR3 has 15 residues. For the CDR3, the DNA is TGTGCCAGCAGTGAAGGGACAGGGGGAGGAAACACCATATATTTT. It translates to CASSEGTGGGNTIYF.

This rearrangement joins TRBV10-3 to TRBJ2-6; D possibly corresponds to TRBD1 (5 bases). The CDR3 consists of 17 residues. The germline V gene has CDR1 ENHRY and CDR2 SYGVKD. Between the trimmed V and J ends, which lost 5 bases and 0 bases, there was a span of 14 bases. For the CDR3, the DNA is TGTGCCATCAGTCCAGGACACCGAAGCTCTGGGGCCAACGTCCTGACTTTC. Residues: CAISPGHRSSGANVLTF.

This rearrangement joins TRBV29-1 to TRBJ2-6; D is uncertain. The CDR3 runs to 13 residues. V shed 6 bases and J shed 0 bases, with 6 bases lying between them. The V gene's germline CDR1 is SQVTM and CDR2 ANQGSEA. In DNA, the CDR3 is TGCAGCGTCCGGAGCTCTGGGGCCAACGTCCTGACTTTC. Its protein is CSVRSSGANVLTF. Together with reference TRBV29-1 and TRBJ2-6, the CDR3 gives the full variable domain: SAVISQKPSRDICQRGTSLTIQCQVDSQVTMMFWYRQQPGQSLTLIATANQGSEATYESGFVIDKFPISRPNLTFSTLTVSNMSPEDSSIYLCSVRSSGANVLTFGAGSRLTVL.

The rearrangement joins TRBV5-4 to TRBJ1-3; 7 nucleotides agree with TRBD1. CDR3 length: 16 amino acids. V dropped 0 bases and J dropped 3; count of bases not matched to a gene: 6. Germline CDR1 is SGHNT and CDR2 is YYREEE (reference sequence). CDR3 protein: CASSLVGQVGGNTIYF. CDR3 DNA sequence: TGTGCCAGCAGCTTGGTTGGACAGGTCGGTGGAAACACCATATATTTT.

A single count supports this clone. The V call is TRBV6-1, the J call TRBJ1-2, with D unresolved. The germline gives CDR1 MNHNS, CDR2 SASEGT. The V and J ends lost 4 bases and 6 bases respectively, with 18 bases between them. The CDR3 runs 15 residues. CDR3 protein: CASSGSGRFGDGYTF. CDR3 DNA sequence: TGTGCCAGCAGTGGAAGCGGAAGGTTCGGAGATGGCTACACCTTC.

The chain has TRBV6-5 and TRBJ2-1; tentatively, D is TRBD1 (5 bases). V lost 0 bases, J lost 4 bases, and 13 bases lay in between. There are 16 residues in the CDR3. CDR1 is MNHEY, CDR2 SVGAGI, per germline. The CDR3 loop is CASSYSGREGYNEQFF. DNA for the CDR3: TGTGCCAGCAGTTACTCTGGCAGGGAAGGATACAATGAGCAGTTCTTC.

The chain couples TRBV19 to TRBJ1-6; D possibly corresponds to TRBD1 (6 bases). The CDR3 sequence is 14 residues long. Trimming pared 9 bases from V and 0 bases from J, leaving 9 bases between. Germline lookup yields CDR1 LNHDA and CDR2 SQIVND (reference sequence). CDR3 amino acids: CASGQSSYNSPLHF. CDR3 DNA: TGTGCCAGCGGACAGAGCTCCTATAATTCACCCCTCCACTTT.

The sample holds a few counts of this clone. The chain carries TRBV7-8 and TRBJ2-7; a weak D match, TRBD1 (6 bases). Germline assignment: CDR1 SGHVS and CDR2 FQNEAQ. The CDR3 covers 15 residues. Trimming removed 5 bases from V and 3 bases from J, with 17 bases in between. The CDR3 nucleotides read TGTGCCAGCAGCAACGGGACAAGGAAATTCTACGAGCAGTACTTC. The encoded protein is CASSNGTRKFYEQYF.

The rearrangement links TRBV19 to TRBJ2-5, with TRBD2 matching 10 bases. The CDR3 has 14 amino acids. The V and J ends lost 8 bases and 2 bases, in that order; junction bases with no gene match: 5. CDR1 LNHDA and CDR2 SQIVND come from the germline V gene (reference sequence). CDR3 residues: CASQSSGRQETQYF. DNA for the CDR3: TGTGCCAGTCAATCTAGCGGGAGACAAGAGACCCAGTACTTC.

The J gene is TRBJ2-3, the V gene TRBV6-5, with 7 bases fitting TRBD2. The V segment lost 6 bases and the J segment 0 bases; nucleotides outside the gene matches: 3. The germline CDR1 and CDR2 sequences are MNHEY and SVGAGI. CDR3 length equals 14 residues. This CDR3 is CASRGGRSTDTQYF. Here the CDR3 DNA reads TGTGCCAGCAGGGGGGGGAGGAGCACAGATACGCAGTATTTT.

In this sample, this clone turned up a few times. V is TRBV11-2 and J is TRBJ1-1, with D perhaps matching TRBD1 (6 bases). V dropped 5 bases and J dropped 7 bases, with 26 bases sitting between them. Looked up from germline, CDR1 is SGHAT and CDR2 is FQNNGV. This CDR3 region has 17 residues. CDR3 sequence reads: CASSPGTGHLRSFEAFF. The DNA of the CDR3 is TGTGCCAGCAGCCCGGGGACGGGACACTTACGCTCGTTTGAAGCTTTCTTT. The variable domain in full, with the rest retrieved from reference TRBV11-2 and TRBJ1-1, is EAGVAQSPRYKIIEKRQSVAFWCNPISGHATLYWYQQILGQGPKLLIQFQNNGVVDDSQLPKDRFSAERLKGVDSTLKIQPAKLEDSAVYLCASSPGTGHLRSFEAFFGQGTRLTVV.

This clone was counted a few times. The CDR3 nucleotides read TGTGCCAGCTCGCCGGACAGTCTATATAGCTATGGCTACACCTTC. Translated, it gives CASSPDSLYSYGYTF. This sequence joins TRBV18 and TRBJ1-2; perhaps TRBD1 as D (6 bases). V dropped 6 bases and J dropped 4 bases, with 18 bases sitting between them. The CDR3 spans 15 residues. CDR1 KGHSH and CDR2 LQKENI come from the germline V gene.

With respect to this clone: Compared with germline, one end of the junction differs, possibly owing to a read error. V gene TRBV11-2 combines with J gene TRBJ1-1, with TRBD1 identical over 8 bases. The germline V gene encodes CDR1 SGHAT and CDR2 FQNNGV. The CDR3 has 14 residues. The CDR3 protein is CASSVDRGGTEAFF. In DNA form, the CDR3 reads TGTGCCAGCAGCGTAGACAGGGGTGGGACTGAAGCTTTCTTT.

This chain's CDR3 is CASSLETGPPETQYF. CDR3 nucleotides: TGCGCCAGCAGCTTGGAAACGGGTCCCCCCGAGACCCAGTACTTC. This chain joins TRBV5-1 and TRBJ2-5; no reliable D call. Between the trimmed V and J ends, which lost 0 bases and 5 bases, there was a span of 14 bases. CDR1 SGHRS and CDR2 YFSETQ come from the germline V gene. The CDR3 has 15 amino acids. The whole variable domain, filled in from reference TRBV5-1 and TRBJ2-5, reads KAGVTQTPRYLIKTRGQQVTLSCSPISGHRSVSWYQQTPGQGLQFLFEYFSETQRNKGNFPGRFSGRQFSNSRSEMNVSTLELGDSALYLCASSLETGPPETQYFGPGTRLLVL.

This chain joins TRBV6-5 and TRBJ2-7, with TRBD2 as a possible D gene (5 bases). Germline V gene lookup returns CDR1 MNHEY and CDR2 SVGAGI. This CDR3 has 15 amino acids. With 6 bases removed from V and 4 bases from J, the gap between germline ends came to 19 bases. CDR3 residues: CASRSRPGTSYEQYF. The CDR3 DNA is TGTGCCAGCAGATCACGACCGGGAACCTCTTACGAGCAGTACTTC.

For this clone: A junction boundary mismatches the germline segment, possibly from a read error. The chain employs TRBV7-9 and TRBJ1-4; 9 bases line up with TRBD1. The germline CDR1 and CDR2 sequences are SEHNR and FQNEAQ (reference sequence). The CDR3 covers 16 residues. The CDR3 DNA follows: TGTTCCAGCAGCTCCCGAGGGGACAGGGTTGGAGAAAAACTGTTTTTT. The encoded protein is CSSSSRGDRVGEKLFF.

This chain's CDR3 is CASSLSEGGKYF. DNA for the CDR3: TGTGCCAGCAGTTTATCGGAGGGAGGAAAATACTTC. The chain couples TRBV27 to TRBJ2-7; tentatively, D is TRBD2 (6 bases). The V and J ends lost 0 bases and 13 bases respectively, with 13 bases between them. Germline V gene sequence: CDR1 MNHEY, CDR2 SMNVEV (reference sequence). This CDR3 region has 12 residues.

This chain uses TRBV10-3 with TRBJ1-3; no firm D call. Deletions cut 4 bases from V and 0 bases from J, with 10 bases between. The CDR3 is 15 residues long. Germline V CDR1 and CDR2: ENHRY, SYGVKD. CDR3 sequence reads: CAISAGGLSGNTIYF. CDR3 coding DNA: TGTGCCATCAGTGCTGGTGGCCTCTCTGGAAACACCATATATTTT.

The J gene is TRBJ2-7, the V gene TRBV27, with 8 nucleotides matching TRBD1. This CDR3 has 17 amino acids. Unmatched junction bases numbered 9, after V lost 1 base and J lost 1 base. Germline loops: CDR1 MNHEY, CDR2 SMNVEV (reference sequence). CDR3 sequence reads: CASSLYSDRGRSYEQYF. In DNA, the CDR3 is TGTGCCAGCAGTTTATACTCAGACAGGGGAAGGTCCTACGAGCAGTACTTC.